This TCR beta chain is drawn from a study of blood T cell repertoires in COVID-19. This table comes from immunoSEQ multiplex PCR, and its TCRdb copy is limited to in-frame clones, with some not included. This table has hundreds of thousands of clones, roughly 89% appearing once. V gave up 4 bases and J gave up 5 bases; unmatched junction bases: 10. The CDR3 has 16 residues. The V gene's germline CDR1 is MNHNS and CDR2 SASEGT. The TCR originated in a woman aged 50 to 60 with COVID-19, enrolled during active disease. The rearrangement joins TRBV6-1 to TRBJ2-1; 8 positions agree with TRBD2. Material for sequencing was peripheral blood. The CDR3 is CASSAPQAGEDNEQFF. Here the CDR3 DNA reads TGTGCCAGCAGTGCACCTCAAGCGGGGGAGGACAATGAGCAGTTCTTC.